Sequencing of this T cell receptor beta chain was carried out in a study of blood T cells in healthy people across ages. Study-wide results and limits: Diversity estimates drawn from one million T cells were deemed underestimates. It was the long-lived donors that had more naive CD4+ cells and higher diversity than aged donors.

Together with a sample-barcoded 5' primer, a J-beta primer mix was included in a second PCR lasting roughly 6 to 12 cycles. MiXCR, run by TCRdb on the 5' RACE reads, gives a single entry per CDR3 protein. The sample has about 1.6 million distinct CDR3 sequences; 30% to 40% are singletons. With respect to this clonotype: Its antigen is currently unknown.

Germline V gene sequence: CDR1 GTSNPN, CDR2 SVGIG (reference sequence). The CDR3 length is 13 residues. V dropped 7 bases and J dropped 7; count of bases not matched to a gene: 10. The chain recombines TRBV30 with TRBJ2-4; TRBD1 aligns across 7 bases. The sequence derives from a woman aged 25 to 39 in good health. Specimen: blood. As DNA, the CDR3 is TGTGCCTCTGTGGACAGGCCAGAGAACATTCAGTACTTC. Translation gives CASVDRPENIQYF.